This T cell receptor (beta chain) was retrieved from a study of OX40 agonist ivuxolimab in advanced cancers. In the study overall: Ivuxolimab was an agonistic, fully human IgG2 monoclonal antibody directed against OX40 (CD134), a costimulatory receptor. Intravenous ivuxolimab was administered to patients every 2 weeks at six dose levels: 0.01, 0.1, 0.3, 1.5, 3 and 10 mg/kg. Of the approximately 54 dose-escalation patients, hepatocellular carcinoma was present in around 19, melanoma in around 15, renal cell carcinoma in 9 and head and neck cancer in 9. A male proportion of almost 85% and a mean age of around 60 years, ranging from roughly 23 to 80, were recorded for the dose-escalation cohort. Prior anti-PD-1, anti-PD-L1 or anti-CTLA-4 therapy was permitted, and checkpoint inhibitors had been received by less than 45% of dose-escalation patients. Three dose-escalation patients achieved partial responses, one with hepatocellular carcinoma and two with cutaneous melanoma. Peripheral TCRbeta sequencing aimed to test whether ivuxolimab altered TCR sequence diversity and caused clonal T-cell expansion. The paper covers the monotherapy dose-escalation part of the phase I ivuxolimab trial, which included N = 52 patients. Paper-wide results and their limitations: Partial responders in the 0.1-3.0 mg/kg groups had among the lowest normalized peripheral clonal expansion, especially among CD8+ T cells. Which antigens the clonally expanded peripheral T cells were specific for was not determined. After ivuxolimab, CD8+ T cells had more expanded clones than CD4+ T cells on average. Low levels of normalized T-cell clonal expansion were also seen in some patients who did not respond. At doses of 0.1 to 3.0 mg/kg, clonal expansion of both CD4+ and CD8+ blood T cells was observed from baseline to week 6.

To sequence the TCRbeta CDR3 region, genomic DNA was isolated from the sorted cells. TCRbeta CDR3 regions were sequenced using the immunoSEQ Assay. As stored in TCRdb, this immuneACCESS dataset retains in-frame rearrangements with V and J assigned. A fraction of the clones does not appear; measured against another copy, unresolved V genes explain less than half of the discrepancy, and the remainder lacks a known reason. This sample comprises fewer than 35,000 clones, roughly four fifths of them detected only once. The ten largest clones add up to about an eighth of the sample. Patients with autoimmune disease history or receiving systemic immunosuppression were excluded from the trial. Peripheral blood for TCR sequencing was collected from all dose cohorts at baseline, on cycle 4 day 1, and on cycle 7 day 1. Samples came from an open-label, multicenter, first-in-human phase I dose-escalation trial of ivuxolimab. The trial enrolled adults with locally advanced or metastatic head and neck squamous cell, hepatocellular, melanoma or renal cell carcinoma. Before TCR sequencing, CD4+ and CD8+ T cells were separately sorted from peripheral blood.

This clone was seen once. Its antigen is currently not known. No much larger clone exists at a distance of one base, and base qualities are not known. The clonotype was recovered from an adult with an advanced solid tumor such as melanoma, head and neck, liver or kidney cancer. The sample consisted of CD4+ or CD8+ T cells sorted from blood, taken in a trial of the OX40 agonist ivuxolimab.

The CDR3 sequence is CASSLSIQRNTEAFF. The DNA sequence is TGTGCCAGCAGTTTATCAATACAGAGGAACACTGAAGCTTTCTTT. The V gene is TRBV27 and the J gene is TRBJ1-1; there is no confident call for the D gene. At the junction V is shortened by 0 bases and J by 1 base, with 9 bases in between. CDR1 and CDR2, looked up from the germline V gene (reference sequence), are MNHEY and SMNVEV. Including the terminal cysteine and phenylalanine, the CDR3 comprises 15 residues. Here the CDR3 DNA is all that survives: 45 bases in frame from base 1.